This TCR beta chain is from a study of regulatory T cells in long-lasting Graves disease. Study results and limitations: Persistent Graves' disease cases displayed lower TCR diversity than newly diagnosed ones.

Assembly of TCR beta libraries relied on iRepertoire HTBI primers together with Arm-PCR of CDR3 regions. TCRdb analysed the multiplex PCR reads with MiXCR anew, one entry per CDR3 protein. Of 250,000 to 300,000 distinct CDR3 sequences listed, 15% to 20% are singletons. This clonotype has at least ten counts. Its antigen is unknown. Germline CDR1 is SGHRS and CDR2 is YFSETQ. The length of the CDR3 is 13 residues. Trimming removed 0 bases from V and 7 bases from J; junction bases left unmatched: 2. Time point of the sample: newly diagnosed GD, antithyroid drugs for less than 3 months. There was RNA extracted from PBMCs, and the TCR library was made from it. Patients met American Thyroid Association criteria for Graves' disease. The same sample was also studied in work on T cells in Graves' hyperthyroidism and ophthalmopathy. As that study records: Uncontrolled infection, other autoimmune disease, pregnancy or lactation led to exclusion.

This specimen was peripheral blood mononuclear cells (PBMCs), taken at new diagnosis, from a patient treated with antithyroid drugs. The clonotype comes from a woman aged 30 to 39 with Graves disease. The chain uses TRBV5-1 and TRBJ1-2; 8 bases align to TRBD1. The CDR3 here is CASSLAGGFGYTF. Here the CDR3 DNA reads TGCGCCAGCAGCTTGGCAGGGGGCTTTGGCTACACCTTC.